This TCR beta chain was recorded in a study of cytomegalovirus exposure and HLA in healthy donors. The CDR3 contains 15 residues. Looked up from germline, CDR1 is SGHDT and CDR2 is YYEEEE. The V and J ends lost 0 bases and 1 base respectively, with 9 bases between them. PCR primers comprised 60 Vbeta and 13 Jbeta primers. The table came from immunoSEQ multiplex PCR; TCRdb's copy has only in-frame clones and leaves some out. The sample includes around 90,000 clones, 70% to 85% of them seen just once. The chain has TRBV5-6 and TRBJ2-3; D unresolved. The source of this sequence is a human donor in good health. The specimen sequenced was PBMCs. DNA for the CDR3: TGTGCCAGCAGCTTGGCCCTACCTGGCACAGATACGCAGTATTTT. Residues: CASSLALPGTDTQYF.